This T cell receptor (beta chain) was sequenced during a study of cytomegalovirus exposure and HLA in healthy donors. As concerns this clone: The antigen remains undetermined.

The CDR3 runs 15 residues. PCR was performed using 60 Vbeta and 13 Jbeta primers. As originally analysed: Later reanalysis found around 74 million unique TCR beta chains, some 10 million of them shared. Repertoires were generated with immunoSEQ multiplex PCR, while TCRdb's copy carries only in-frame clones and drops some. D and trimming come from the DNA, and the V and J calls and clone size come from that table. Seen here are roughly 200,000 clones, 77% observed once, and the top ten hold 2.7%. Study observations and caveats: Later analysis identified a missense DCLRE1C variant that was linked to TCR beta V- and J-gene trimming. TCR beta chains numbering about 160 were designated cytomegalovirus-associated. Only CMV serostatus was available as immune exposure information.

The sequencing sample was made of PBMCs. This clonotype originated in a woman aged 60-75 years in good health and CMV-seropositive. This sequence joins TRBV21-1 and TRBJ2-6; TRBD2 was called by the table and not checked on the DNA. TRBV21-1 is listed as a pseudogene. Written as DNA, the CDR3 is TGTGCCAGCAGCAAAGAGAGTTCTGGGGCCAACGTCCTGACTTTC. Translation gives CASSKESSGANVLTF.